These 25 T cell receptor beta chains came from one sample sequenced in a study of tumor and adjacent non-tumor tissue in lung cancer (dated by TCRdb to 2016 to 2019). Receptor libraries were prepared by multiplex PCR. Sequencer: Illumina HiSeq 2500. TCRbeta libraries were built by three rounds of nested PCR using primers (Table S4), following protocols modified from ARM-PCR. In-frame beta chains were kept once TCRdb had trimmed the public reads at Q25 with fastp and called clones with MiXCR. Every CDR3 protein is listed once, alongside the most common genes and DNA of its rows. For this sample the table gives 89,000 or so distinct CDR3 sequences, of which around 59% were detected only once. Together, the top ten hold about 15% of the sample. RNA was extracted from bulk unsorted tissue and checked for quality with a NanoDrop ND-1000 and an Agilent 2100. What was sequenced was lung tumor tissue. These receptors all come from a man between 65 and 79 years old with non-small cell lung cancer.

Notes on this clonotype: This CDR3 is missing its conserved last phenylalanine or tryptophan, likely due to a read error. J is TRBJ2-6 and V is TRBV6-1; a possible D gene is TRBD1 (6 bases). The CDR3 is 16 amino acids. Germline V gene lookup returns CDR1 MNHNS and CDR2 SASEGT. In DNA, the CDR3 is TGTGCCAACAGTGCCGAGGACAGCTCTGGGGCCAACTTCCTGACTATC. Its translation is CANSAEDSSGANFLTI.

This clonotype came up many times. The CDR3 here is CASSRDGAYGYTF. In DNA form, the CDR3 reads TGTGCCAGCAGTCGGGACGGAGCATATGGCTACACCTTC. The V and J genes are TRBV28 and TRBJ1-2, with a tentative D call TRBD1 (5 bases). This CDR3 is 13 amino acids long. Per germline, CDR1 MDHEN and CDR2 SYDVKM. Deletions cut 5 bases from V and 5 bases from J, with 12 bases between.

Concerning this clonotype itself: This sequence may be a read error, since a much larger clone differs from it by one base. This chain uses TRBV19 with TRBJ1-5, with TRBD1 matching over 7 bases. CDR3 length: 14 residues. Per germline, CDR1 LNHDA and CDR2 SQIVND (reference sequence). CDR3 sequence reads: CTSSRGQANQPQHF. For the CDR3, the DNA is TGTACCAGTAGTCGAGGACAGGCGAATCAGCCCCAGCATTTT.

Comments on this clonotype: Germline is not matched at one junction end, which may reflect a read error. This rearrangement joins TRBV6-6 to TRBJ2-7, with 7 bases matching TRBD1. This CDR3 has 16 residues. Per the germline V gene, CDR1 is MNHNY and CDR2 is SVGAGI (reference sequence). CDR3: CPSSSGTGVGSCEQYF. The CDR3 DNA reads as TGTCCCAGCAGTTCCGGAACAGGGGTCGGGTCCTGCGAGCAGTACTTC.

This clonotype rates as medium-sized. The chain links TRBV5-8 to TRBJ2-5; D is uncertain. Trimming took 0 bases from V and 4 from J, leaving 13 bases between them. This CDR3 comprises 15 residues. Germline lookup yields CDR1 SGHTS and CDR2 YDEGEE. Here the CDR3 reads CASSLAGMVGETQYF. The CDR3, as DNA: TGTGCCAGCAGCTTGGCGGGTATGGTGGGAGAGACCCAGTACTTC.

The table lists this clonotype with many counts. Here the CDR3 reads CSTPRGVGQFF. The CDR3 bases are TGCAGCACACCTCGGGGCGTAGGGCAGTTCTTC. The chain couples TRBV29-1 to TRBJ2-1; either TRBD1 or TRBD2 may supply D (5 bases each). Trimming shortened V by 8 bases and J by 12 bases, and 17 bases separated the two germline ends. In germline, CDR1 is SQVTM, CDR2 ANQGSEA. The CDR3 runs 11 residues.

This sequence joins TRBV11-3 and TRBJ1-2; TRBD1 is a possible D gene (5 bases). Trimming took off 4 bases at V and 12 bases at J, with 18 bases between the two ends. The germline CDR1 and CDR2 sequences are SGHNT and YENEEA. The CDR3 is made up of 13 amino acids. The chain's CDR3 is CASSSSGGASHTF. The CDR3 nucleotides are TGTGCCAGCAGCTCTAGCGGGGGTGCGAGTCACACCTTC.

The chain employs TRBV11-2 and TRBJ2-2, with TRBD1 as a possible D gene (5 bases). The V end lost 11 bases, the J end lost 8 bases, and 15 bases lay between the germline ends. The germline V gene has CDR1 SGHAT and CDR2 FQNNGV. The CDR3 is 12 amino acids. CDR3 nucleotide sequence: TGTGCCGGACATGGTTCGACAGGGGAGCTGTTTTTT. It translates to CAGHGSTGELFF. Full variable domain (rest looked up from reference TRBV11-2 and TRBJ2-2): EAGVAQSPRYKIIEKRQSVAFWCNPISGHATLYWYQQILGQGPKLLIQFQNNGVVDDSQLPKDRFSAERLKGVDSTLKIQPAKLEDSAVYLCAGHGSTGELFFGEGSRLTVL.

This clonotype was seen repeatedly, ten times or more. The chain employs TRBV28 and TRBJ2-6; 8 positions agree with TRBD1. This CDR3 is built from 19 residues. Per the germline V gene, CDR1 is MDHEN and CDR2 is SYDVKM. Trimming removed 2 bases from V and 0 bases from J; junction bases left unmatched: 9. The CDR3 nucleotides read TGTGCCAGCAGTTTACATGGGGCAGGGGGCGTCTCTGGGGCCAACGTCCTGACTTTC. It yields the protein CASSLHGAGGVSGANVLTF.

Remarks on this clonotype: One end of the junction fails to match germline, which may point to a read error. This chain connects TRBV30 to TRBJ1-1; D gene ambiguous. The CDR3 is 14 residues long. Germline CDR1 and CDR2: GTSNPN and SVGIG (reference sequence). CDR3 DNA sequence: TGTGTCTGGAGTGTGGGCAGCATGAACACTGAAGCTTTCTTT. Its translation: CVWSVGSMNTEAFF.

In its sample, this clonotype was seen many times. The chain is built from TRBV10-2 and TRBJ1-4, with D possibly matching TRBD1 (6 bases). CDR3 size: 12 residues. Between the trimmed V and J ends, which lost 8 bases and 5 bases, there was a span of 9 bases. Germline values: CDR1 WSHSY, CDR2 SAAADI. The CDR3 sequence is CASGGTNEKLFF. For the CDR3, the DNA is TGCGCCAGCGGTGGGACAAATGAAAAACTGTTTTTT.

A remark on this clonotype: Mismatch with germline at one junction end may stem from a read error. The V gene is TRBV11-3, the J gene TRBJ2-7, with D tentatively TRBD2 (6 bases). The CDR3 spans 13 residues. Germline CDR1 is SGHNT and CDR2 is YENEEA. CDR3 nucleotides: TGTGTCAGCAGCTTGGAGGGCAAGTCGGAGCAGTACTTC. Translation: CVSSLEGKSEQYF.

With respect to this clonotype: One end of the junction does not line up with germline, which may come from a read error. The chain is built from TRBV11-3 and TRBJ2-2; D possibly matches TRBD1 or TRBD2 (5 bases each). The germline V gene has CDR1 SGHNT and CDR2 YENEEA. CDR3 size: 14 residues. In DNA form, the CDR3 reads TGTGCCAGCAGCCCTAATATAGGGACCGGGAAGCTGTTTTTT. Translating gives CASSPNIGTGKLFF.

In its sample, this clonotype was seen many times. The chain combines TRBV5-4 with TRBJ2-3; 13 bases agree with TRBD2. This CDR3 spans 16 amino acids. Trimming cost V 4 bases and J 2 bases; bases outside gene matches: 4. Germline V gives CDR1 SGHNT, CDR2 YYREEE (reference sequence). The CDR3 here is CASSRGLAGFTDTQYF. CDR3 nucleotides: TGTGCCAGCAGCAGGGGACTAGCGGGGTTCACAGATACGCAGTATTTT.

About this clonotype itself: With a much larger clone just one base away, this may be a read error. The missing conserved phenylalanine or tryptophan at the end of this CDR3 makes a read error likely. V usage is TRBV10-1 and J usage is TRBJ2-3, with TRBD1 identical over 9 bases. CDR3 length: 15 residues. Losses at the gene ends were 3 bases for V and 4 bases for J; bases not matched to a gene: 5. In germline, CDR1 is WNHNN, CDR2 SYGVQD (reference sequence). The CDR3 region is CASSDLDRGADTQYS. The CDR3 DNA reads TGCGCCAGCAGTGATTTGGACAGGGGCGCAGATACGCAGTATTCT.

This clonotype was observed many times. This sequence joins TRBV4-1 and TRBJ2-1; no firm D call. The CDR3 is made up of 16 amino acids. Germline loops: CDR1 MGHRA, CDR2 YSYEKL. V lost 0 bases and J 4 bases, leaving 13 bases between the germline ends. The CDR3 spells CASSQDVSPYYNEQFF. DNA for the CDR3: TGCGCCAGCAGCCAAGATGTTAGCCCCTATTACAATGAGCAGTTCTTC.

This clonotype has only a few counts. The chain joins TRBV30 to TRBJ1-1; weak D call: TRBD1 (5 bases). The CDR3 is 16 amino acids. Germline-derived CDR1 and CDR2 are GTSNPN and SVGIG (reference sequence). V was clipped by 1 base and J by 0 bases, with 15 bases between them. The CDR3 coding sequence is TGTGCCTGGAGTGCCCACCTGATGGGGGTGAACACTGAAGCTTTCTTT. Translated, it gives CAWSAHLMGVNTEAFF.

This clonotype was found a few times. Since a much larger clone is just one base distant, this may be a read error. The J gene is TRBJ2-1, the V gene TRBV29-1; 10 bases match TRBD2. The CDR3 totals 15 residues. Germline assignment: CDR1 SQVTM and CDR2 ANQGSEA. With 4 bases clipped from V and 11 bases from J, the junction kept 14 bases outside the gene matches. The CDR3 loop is CSVAPAGGPVDKQFF. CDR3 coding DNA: TGCAGCGTTGCACCAGCGGGGGGGCCGGTTGATAAGCAGTTCTTC.

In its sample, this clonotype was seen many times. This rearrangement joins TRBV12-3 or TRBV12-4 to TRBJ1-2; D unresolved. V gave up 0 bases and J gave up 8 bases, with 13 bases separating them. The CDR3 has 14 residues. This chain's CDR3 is CASSLASQTSGYTF. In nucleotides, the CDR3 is TGTGCCAGCAGTTTAGCGAGTCAAACTAGCGGCTACACCTTC.

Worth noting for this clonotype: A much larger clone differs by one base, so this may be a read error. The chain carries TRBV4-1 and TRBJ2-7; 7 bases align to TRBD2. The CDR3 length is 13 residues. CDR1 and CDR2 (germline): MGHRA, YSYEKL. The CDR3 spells CTSGAGVGYEQYF. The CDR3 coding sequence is TGCACCAGCGGCGCGGGGGTCGGATACGAGCAGTACTTC.

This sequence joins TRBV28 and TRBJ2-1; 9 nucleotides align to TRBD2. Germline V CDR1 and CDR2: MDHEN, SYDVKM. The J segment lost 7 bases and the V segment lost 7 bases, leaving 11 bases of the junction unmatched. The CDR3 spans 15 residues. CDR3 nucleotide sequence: TGTGCCAGCAAGACCGAGACTAGCGGTAAGAATGAGCAGTTCTTC. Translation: CASKTETSGKNEQFF.

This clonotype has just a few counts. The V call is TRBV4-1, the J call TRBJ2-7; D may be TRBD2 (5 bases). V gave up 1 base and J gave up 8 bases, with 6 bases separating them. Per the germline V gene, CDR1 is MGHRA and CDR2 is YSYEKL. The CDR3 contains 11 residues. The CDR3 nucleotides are TGCGCCAGCAGCCAAGCGGGGAAGCAGTACTTC. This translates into CASSQAGKQYF.

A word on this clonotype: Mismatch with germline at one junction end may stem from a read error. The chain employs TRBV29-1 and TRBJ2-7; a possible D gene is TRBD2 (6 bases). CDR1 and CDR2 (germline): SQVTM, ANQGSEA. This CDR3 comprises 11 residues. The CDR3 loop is CRVDGGNKQYF. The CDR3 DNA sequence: TGCCGCGTTGACGGGGGTAACAAGCAGTACTTT.

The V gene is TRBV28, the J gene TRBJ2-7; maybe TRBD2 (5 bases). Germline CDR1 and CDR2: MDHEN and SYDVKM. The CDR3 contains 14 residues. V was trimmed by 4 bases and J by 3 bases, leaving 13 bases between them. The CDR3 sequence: CASSSVGDYYEQYF. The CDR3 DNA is TGTGCCAGCAGTTCGGTTGGAGACTACTACGAGCAGTACTTC.

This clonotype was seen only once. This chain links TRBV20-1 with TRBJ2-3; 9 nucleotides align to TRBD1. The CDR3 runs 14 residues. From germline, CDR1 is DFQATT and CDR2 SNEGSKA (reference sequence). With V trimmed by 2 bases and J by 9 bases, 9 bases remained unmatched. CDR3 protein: CSARKQGAMETQYF. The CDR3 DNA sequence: TGCAGTGCTAGAAAACAGGGGGCTATGGAAACGCAGTATTTT.